This TCR beta chain emerged from a study of blood T cell repertoires in COVID-19. Study details: COVID-19 samples, acute and convalescent, were from the United States, Italy and Spain.

The CDR3 runs to 13 residues. The V end was cut by 2 bases, the J end by 4 bases, with 8 bases between. Germline-derived CDR1 and CDR2 are KGHSH and LQKENI. Study processing details: For nucleated cells, counts were estimated from reference gene primer amplification. Clones were read by immunoSEQ multiplex PCR, and TCRdb kept only the in-frame ones, dropping some. V and J calls and clone size follow that table, whereas D and trimming were derived from the DNA. The sample consists of more than 350,000 clones, 80% to 90% of them appearing once. The V gene is TRBV18, the J gene TRBJ1-2; D unresolved. The sequence was collected from a man aged 18 to 29 who had recovered from COVID-19. The specimen sequenced was PBMCs or T cells enriched from blood (not recorded which). CDR3: CASSPEAGYGYTF. CDR3 DNA: TGTGCCAGCTCACCAGAAGCGGGCTATGGCTACACCTTC.